Reported below is one TCR beta chain. At least ten counts were recorded for this clone. Its antigen remains unidentified. No clone much larger than this one lies a single base away; base qualities are absent. Other DNA sequences in the sample encode the same CDR3. The CDR3, cysteine through phenylalanine, is 16 amino acids long. This entry keeps only the CDR3 DNA: 48 bases, framed from base 1. V and J lose 0 bases and 5 bases, and a span of 16 bases separates them. The germline V gene gives CDR1 as LGHNA and CDR2 as YSLEER. This specimen comes from a study of cytotoxic CD8 clonotypes in ibrutinib-treated CLL (dated by TCRdb to 2020 to 2023). Broadly, across the study: In this cohort, some 16 patients were treatment-naive and roughly ten were relapsed/refractory, while approximately 18 had unmutated IGHV. Partial responses were observed in roughly 24 patients and complete responses in 2; after a median follow-up of about 69 months, remission was maintained in 14 patients and progression was observed in roughly 12. Samples at response were collected after a median of about 12 months of treatment, with a range of about 6 to 40 months. Cryopreserved peripheral blood mononuclear cells were collected before treatment, at response, and at either disease progression or sustained remission. Of the 70 to 100 people in the trial, around 25 had longitudinal samples available. Samples averaged approximately 260,000 productive templates and some 96,000 productive rearrangements. Every remission and progressive disease sample was obtained while ibrutinib was still being received by the patients. Results the study describes overall, beyond this receptor: Baseline clonality was found to be higher than that of age-matched healthy donors and was strongly correlated with circulating CD8+ T-cell counts. Lymph node repertoires were not examined, and the timing of sampling was not matched between patients in sustained remission and those whose disease progressed. Public clonotypes were rare and either shrank or stayed stable during treatment, and the rise in clonality at ibrutinib response reflected expansion of private clonotypes. At ibrutinib response clonality went up, during sustained remission it held steady, and at progression it dropped back toward baseline.

For TCR beta library preparation, approximately 2.2 micrograms of genomic DNA were isolated from cryopreserved PBMCs. Longitudinal blood samples from CLL patients receiving ibrutinib monotherapy were subjected to high-throughput TCR beta sequencing. The patients were enrolled in a single-center, open-label phase 2 trial of ibrutinib monotherapy. A MiSeq instrument was used for deep resolution sequencing, which targeted depths ranging from 1 in 1 million up to 1 in 200,000 T cells, with coverage averaging 10x for each clonotype. The immunoSEQ hsTCRB Kit was used to generate TCR beta libraries. The authors' analysis ran thus. The data were analyzed with ImmunoSEQ Analyzer and ImmunoSEQ Data Assistant, and V, D and J gene assignments followed IMGT definitions. Clonality, which ranges from 0 to 1, was calculated as one minus the normalized Shannon entropy of productive rearrangement frequencies. Public clonotype analysis was restricted to overrepresented clonotypes comprising at least 0.05% of each patient's repertoire. Thirteen age-matched healthy donor repertoires from immuneACCESS were used as controls for clonality. TCRdb mirrors the immuneACCESS table, restricted to in-frame sequences. Some clones are absent from its copies; in checked studies, under half trace to an unresolved V gene, and the reason for the others is unknown. V, J and clone size derive from that table, while D and trimming were established from the DNA sequence. This sample comprises 300,000 or so clones, 67% of them detected only once. Just under 6.5% of the sample comes from the top ten.

Here the chain combines TRBV4-3 and TRBJ2-5; TRBD2 is possibly the D segment (7 matching bases). Sequenced material: PBMCs, taken after 36 months of ibrutinib treatment. This clonotype originated in a human donor with chronic lymphocytic leukemia. The DNA sequence reads TGCGCCAGCAGCCAAGAGGAAGGGGGAGGGTCGGAGACCCAGTACTTC. This codes for CASSQEEGGGSETQYF.